Listed below are T cell receptor beta chains from one sample, sequenced in a study of T cell responses to AZD1222 COVID-19 vaccine. This table comes from immunoSEQ multiplex PCR, and its TCRdb copy is limited to in-frame clones, with some not included. The sample consists of approximately 68,000 clones, approximately 90% of them appearing once. Material: peripheral blood, obtained 28 days after the second dose of the MenACWY control vaccine. Source of these receptors: an adult who received the MenACWY meningococcal vaccine as a control. Each CDR3 is given with its conserved first and last residue. A D gene is named only where the DNA matches it firmly. The size of a clone is reported for some rows only, either as once, few or many, or as a class for expanded clones.

>TRBJ1-1|.|.|TRBV10-2
TGCGCCAGCAGTGAGCCCCCCTTTGTGATTAGGACTGAAGCTTTCTTT
CASSEPPFVIRTEAFF
>TRBJ1-2|.|.|TRBV7-9
TGTGCCAGCAGCTTGGTAGGGCTCGACTATGGCTACACCTTC
CASSLVGLDYGYTF
>TRBJ2-1|.|.|TRBV27
TGTGCCAGCAGTTTCTACAATGAGCAGTTCTTC
CASSFYNEQFF
>TRBJ1-5|.|.|TRBV19
TGTGCCAGTAGTATATTGGTCACGCTGAGGCAGCCCCAGCATTTT
CASSILVTLRQPQHF
>TRBJ1-1|.|TRBD1|TRBV28
TGTGCCAGCAGACAACAGGGGGCGCGAAGGACTGAAGCTTTCTTT
CASRQQGARRTEAFF
>TRBJ2-1|.|TRBD2|TRBV12-5
TGTGCTAGTGGTTTGGGACTAGCGGGAGGAATCCCCTACAATGAGCAGTTCTTC
CASGLGLAGGIPYNEQFF
>TRBJ2-1|.|TRBD2|TRBV9
TGTGCCAGCAGCCCCGGGACTAGCGTCTACAATGAGCAGTTCTTC
CASSPGTSVYNEQFF
>TRBJ2-2|.|.|TRBV19
TGTGCCAGTAGTATGGGGGGATATATAAGCACAGAGAGTAAGTTCCCCGGGGAGCTGTTTTTT
CASSMGGYISTESKFPGELFF
>TRBJ2-1|.|.|TRBV5-4
TGTGCCAGCAGCCGGAACGGCGATGAGCAGTTCTTC
CASSRNGDEQFF
>TRBJ2-7|.|.|TRBV6-5
TGTGCCAGCAGTTACAGGGAGGGACACTACGAGCAGTACTTC
CASSYREGHYEQYF
>TRBJ2-4|once|TRBD2|TRBV5-4
TGTGCCAGCAGCACCCAGAGCGGGGGGGGAAAAAACATTCAGTACTTC
CASSTQSGGGKNIQYF
>TRBJ2-1|.|.|TRBV7-2
TGTGCCAGCAGCTTAAGGACTCTCAATGAGCAGTTCTTC
CASSLRTLNEQFF
>TRBJ2-3|.|TRBD2|TRBV5-1
TGCGCCAGCGGGGAGGGGAGCACAGATACGCAGTATTTT
CASGEGSTDTQYF
>TRBJ2-2|.|TRBD1|TRBV27
TGTGCCAGCAGGCTTACAGGGGGCGGAAAAACCGGGGAGCTGTTTTTT
CASRLTGGGKTGELFF
>TRBJ1-1|few|.|TRBV5-6
TGTGCCAGCAGCTTGGCCGGTACCGGGCCGACTGAAGCTTTCTTT
CASSLAGTGPTEAFF
>TRBJ1-2|.|TRBD1|TRBV7-2
TGTGCCAGCAGCTTTAGCCAGGGGGCCCCGCACTACACCTTC
CASSFSQGAPHYTF
>TRBJ2-3|.|.|TRBV4-1
TGCGCCAGCAGCCAAGTGAGCAGGACAGATACGCAGTATTTT
CASSQVSRTDTQYF
>TRBJ2-7|.|.|TRBV7-2
TGTGCCAGCAGCTTAGCGCAGACTTCCTACGAGCAGTACTTC
CASSLAQTSYEQYF
>TRBJ2-2|.|.|TRBV27
TGTGCCAGCAGTTTAAGGGGGGGAACACCCGGGGAGCTGTTTTTT
CASSLRGGTPGELFF
>TRBJ2-7|.|.|TRBV5-1
TGCGCCAGCAGCTTGAGCCAGGGCACCCCCTACGAGCAGTACTTC
CASSLSQGTPYEQYF
>TRBJ1-4|.|.|TRBV12-2
TGTGCAAGTCGCCTAAGACAGGTAGGGGGTGAAAAACTGTTTTTT
CASRLRQVGGEKLFF
>TRBJ2-3|.|.|TRBV3-1/TRBV3-2
TGTGCCAGCAGCCTTAGCGGACCGAGGAGCACAGATACGCAGTATTTT
CASSLSGPRSTDTQYF
>TRBJ1-1|.|.|TRBV11-3
TGTGCCAGCAGCCGAGACAGTAACACTGAAGCTTTCTTT
CASSRDSNTEAFF
>TRBJ2-1|.|.|TRBV3-1/TRBV3-2
TGTGCCAGCAGCCAAGGGTCAGGGTTGGGAAGTGAGCAGTTCTTC
CASSQGSGLGSEQFF
>TRBJ1-4|.|.|TRBV28
TGTGCCAGCAGTTTACCGGGAGCCAGGGTTAGTGAAAAACTGTTTTTT
CASSLPGARVSEKLFF
>TRBJ2-5|.|.|TRBV5-1
TGCGCCAGCAGCTTGGTTCCCCAGGTGGAAGAGACCCAGTACTTC
CASSLVPQVEETQYF
>TRBJ1-3|.|.|TRBV4-2
TGTGCCAGCTTGGACCTAGGAAACACCATATATTTT
CASLDLGNTIYF
>TRBJ1-6|.|.|TRBV10-3
TGTGCCATCACCCCTGAGCTTAGTTCACCCCTCCACTTT
CAITPELSSPLHF
>TRBJ2-7|.|.|TRBV18
TGTGCCAGCTCACCCGTGGACTCTGTGGGCGAGCAGTACTTC
CASSPVDSVGEQYF
>TRBJ2-1|.|.|TRBV7-2
TGTGCCAGCAGACCCACGGCGGGGAGATTGAATGAGCAGTTCTTC
CASRPTAGRLNEQFF
>TRBJ1-3|.|.|TRBV5-6
TGTGCCAGGGGAATTCGGCGGGGAAGGAGAAACACCATATATTTT
CARGIRRGRRNTIYF
>TRBJ2-7|once|.|TRBV6-5
TGTGCCAGCAGTTCAGGGTCGGGGGAGCAGTACTTC
CASSSGSGEQYF
>TRBJ2-1|.|.|TRBV28
TGTGCCAGCAGTGGTCTGGGGAGGCTTGATGAGCAGTTCTTC
CASSGLGRLDEQFF
>TRBJ2-1|.|.|TRBV18
TGTGCCAGCTCACCGCGGGAAGTAGCATACAATGAGCAGTTCTTC
CASSPREVAYNEQFF
>TRBJ2-7|.|.|TRBV5-1
TGCGCCAGCAGCTTTATCACGGGGGTATCCGAGCAGTACTTC
CASSFITGVSEQYF
>TRBJ1-1|.|TRBD1|TRBV29-1
TGCAGCGTTGTCCCGGGACAGGGGCGGGCTTTCTTT
CSVVPGQGRAFF
>TRBJ1-5|.|TRBD1|TRBV19
TGTGCCAGTAGTATACCGACAGGGAGCGGCAATCAGCCCCAGCATTTT
CASSIPTGSGNQPQHF
>TRBJ1-2|.|TRBD1|TRBV7-2
TGTGCCAGCAGCTTAAACAGGGGAGCTAACTATGGCTACACCTTC
CASSLNRGANYGYTF
>TRBJ2-7|.|.|TRBV5-1
TGCGCCAGCAGCTTAGGGGACAAACCCTACGAGCAGTACTTC
CASSLGDKPYEQYF
>TRBJ1-1|.|.|TRBV4-1
TGCGCCAGCAGCGACGTCAGCAGGGCTAACACTGAAGCTTTCTTT
CASSDVSRANTEAFF
>TRBJ2-7|.|TRBD1|TRBV6-5
TGTGCCAGCAGTCTCGACAGGGGAGCCTACGAGCAGTACTTC
CASSLDRGAYEQYF
>TRBJ2-1|.|TRBD1|TRBV5-4
TGTGCCAGCAGCTCCCCGGGACAGGGGTACAATGAGCAGTTCTTC
CASSSPGQGYNEQFF
>TRBJ2-1|.|TRBD1|TRBV5-1
TGCGCCAGCAGCTTGTTAACAGGGGGAGTCAATGAGCAGTTCTTC
CASSLLTGGVNEQFF
>TRBJ2-7|.|.|TRBV28
TGTGCCAGCAACTCCCCCGCGGCAGAAAGCTCCTACGAGCAGTACTTC
CASNSPAAESSYEQYF
>TRBJ1-5|.|.|TRBV30
TGTGCCTGGAGTGCCGGGCCCAATCAGCCCCAGCATTTT
CAWSAGPNQPQHF
>TRBJ1-4|.|.|TRBV6-2/TRBV6-3
TGTGCCAGCAGTTATAACCGCGGGGGCGTTGATGAAAAACTGTTTTTT
CASSYNRGGVDEKLFF
>TRBJ2-6|.|.|TRBV5-1
TGCGCCAGCAGCTTGGACGGCATCTCTGGGGCCAACGTCCTGACTTTC
CASSLDGISGANVLTF
>TRBJ1-6|once|.|TRBV7-2
TGTGCCAGCAGCTTAGTGGGGCGCGGAAATTCACCCCTCCACTTT
CASSLVGRGNSPLHF
>TRBJ1-6|.|TRBD1|TRBV6-4
TGTGCCAGCAGTGACCCCCAAGTCCCGGGACAGGGATCCTATAATTCACCCCTCCACTTT
CASSDPQVPGQGSYNSPLHF
>TRBJ2-2|once|.|TRBV4-1
TGCGCCAGCAGCCAAGGACGGGTCGCTACGGTCGAGAACACCGGGGAGCTGTTTTTT
CASSQGRVATVENTGELFF
>TRBJ2-6|.|.|TRBV19
TGTGCCAGTAGTATTAAGGGGCGAGGGGGGGCCAACGTCCTGACTTTC
CASSIKGRGGANVLTF
>TRBJ2-2|.|TRBD2|TRBV3-1/TRBV3-2
TGTGCCAGCAGCCAAGATATCCGGGGGGGGAGCACCGGGGAGCTGTTTTTT
CASSQDIRGGSTGELFF
>TRBJ2-7|.|.|TRBV6-1
TGTGCCAGCAGTGAGCAACTTCCCACCTACGAGCAGTACTTC
CASSEQLPTYEQYF
>TRBJ2-1|.|.|TRBV7-9
TGTGCCAGCAGCTTAGCAAAACGTGGTGAGCAGTTCTTC
CASSLAKRGEQFF
>TRBJ1-1|.|.|TRBV7-8
TGTGCCAGCAGCCACCCACAGGGTATGAACACTGAAGCTTTCTTT
CASSHPQGMNTEAFF
>TRBJ1-5|once|.|TRBV18
TGTGCCAGCTCACCACGCAGGAGTGATCAGCCCCAGCATTTT
CASSPRRSDQPQHF
>TRBJ2-7|.|.|TRBV5-1
TGCGCCAGCAGCTGGGGGCCGACAGAGAGCTCCTACGAGCAGTACTTC
CASSWGPTESSYEQYF
>TRBJ2-3|.|.|TRBV5-4
TGTGCCAGCAGCTCTAGAGTAGAGGGAACGCAGTATTTT
CASSSRVEGTQYF